This TCR beta chain was recovered during a study of beta chain features in type 1 diabetes. As to this clone: The antigen is unknown. This sample includes further DNA sequences coding for the same CDR3.

V was shortened by 0 bases and J by 0 bases, with 3 bases between the two germline ends. The germline gives CDR1 SGHRS, CDR2 YFSETQ. CDR3 length: 13 residues. Study-level findings and limits: Type 1 diabetes patients had VDJ junctions that carried fewer insertions and more deletions.

Sorted populations all had greater than 98% purity. Expressed TCRB transcripts were sequenced because the isolated RNA had all been reverse transcribed beforehand. Method: immunoSEQ multiplex PCR; TCRdb's copy keeps in-frame clones and lacks some. This table holds hundreds of thousands of clones, roughly a sixth found once. What was sequenced was naive CD4+ T cells from blood. The receptor was isolated from a young man in good health. The chain combines TRBV5-1 with TRBJ1-1; D gene unclear. The CDR3 region has the DNA TGCGCCAGCAGCTTGGGAATGAACACTGAAGCTTTCTTT. Its protein product is CASSLGMNTEAFF.